This T cell receptor (beta chain) was recorded in a study of blood T cell repertoires in COVID-19. J was trimmed by 0 bases and V by 4 bases; bases with no gene match: 6. CDR1 and CDR2 from the germline V gene are LGHNT and FRNRAP. CDR3 length equals 16 residues. Under the authors' procedure: Reference gene primer amplification yielded estimated nucleated cell counts. This table comes from immunoSEQ multiplex PCR, and its TCRdb copy is limited to in-frame clones, with some not included. D and trimming were read from the DNA, whereas the V and J calls and clone size are those reported in that table. Of about 52,000 clones detected, about 90% appear once; the ten largest clones hold around 15%.

Sequencing was carried out using peripheral blood. This sequence originates from a human donor with active COVID-19. The donor label of this sample is uncertain. The gene calls are TRBV12-5 and TRBJ2-1, with 7 bases that match TRBD2. CDR3 in amino acids: CASGWGGISSYNEQFF. The CDR3 region has the DNA TGTGCTAGTGGTTGGGGAGGGATCAGCTCCTACAATGAGCAGTTCTTC.